Each of the 20 T cell receptor beta chains below was sequenced from the same sample in a study of CD8 T cells in Susac syndrome. RNA, at about 0.45 to 1 ug, was reverse transcribed with random hexamers. TCRdb processed the immunoSEQ multiplex PCR reads anew with MiXCR; each CDR3 protein has one entry. Of some 100,000 distinct CDR3 sequences listed, 85% to 95% are singletons. The sequencing input was CD4+ T cells from PBMCs. These receptors were collected from a human donor with multiple sclerosis.

The chain employs TRBV7-3 and TRBJ2-3, with D unresolved. CDR1 is SGHTA, CDR2 FQGTGA, per germline. Trimming removed 5 bases from V and 4 bases from J, with 10 bases in between. CDR3 length equals 13 residues. In DNA form, the CDR3 reads TGTGCCAGCAGCCCGAGGACCTCAGATACGCAGTATTTT. Its protein product is CASSPRTSDTQYF.

This chain uses TRBV30 with TRBJ1-2; 8 bases fit TRBD1. The CDR3 runs to 13 residues. Germline CDR1 is GTSNPN and CDR2 is SVGIG (reference sequence). The V and J ends lost 4 bases and 13 bases, in that order; junction bases with no gene match: 14. CDR3 sequence: CAWTKSGTGRSTF. CDR3 DNA sequence: TGTGCCTGGACCAAATCCGGGACAGGAAGAAGCACCTTC.

V usage is TRBV2 and J usage is TRBJ2-1, with D perhaps TRBD2 (6 bases). The V gene's germline CDR1 is SNHLY and CDR2 FYNNEI. V shed 5 bases and J shed 6 bases, with 8 bases lying between them. The CDR3 runs 12 residues. The DNA of the CDR3 is TGTGCCAGCAGTAGGGAGGTCAATGAGCAGTTCTTC. Protein: CASSREVNEQFF. Combining the CDR3 with reference TRBV2 and TRBJ2-1 gives the whole variable domain EPEVTQTPSHQVTQMGQEVILRCVPISNHLYFYWYRQILGQKVEFLVSFYNNEISEKSEIFDDQFSVERPDGSNFTLKIRSTKLEDSAMYFCASSREVNEQFFGPGTRLTVL.

The chain joins TRBV25-1 to TRBJ2-7; unclear D gene. The germline gives CDR1 MGHDK, CDR2 SYGVNS. The CDR3 consists of 11 residues. Trimming left V 8 bases short and J 2 bases short, with 7 bases between. CDR3 amino acids: CASGRTYEQYF. The CDR3 nucleotides are TGTGCCAGCGGACGGACCTACGAGCAGTACTTC.

The rearrangement uses TRBV29-1 and TRBJ1-1; TRBD1 agrees at 7 bases. The germline gives CDR1 SQVTM, CDR2 ANQGSEA. The CDR3 spans 13 residues. Trimming removed 7 bases from V and 4 bases from J; junction bases left unmatched: 9. CDR3 nucleotides: TGCAGCGACCGGACAGGTCTTTCCACTGAAGCTTTCTTT. Translation gives CSDRTGLSTEAFF.

J is TRBJ1-4 and V is TRBV27; 7 bases line up with TRBD1. With V trimmed by 6 bases and J by 8 bases, 9 bases remained unmatched. Germline values: CDR1 MNHEY, CDR2 SMNVEV (reference sequence). The CDR3 contains 14 residues. CDR3 coding DNA: TGTGCCAGCAGCAACAGGGACAGAAGGGAAAAACTGTTTTTT. Protein sequence: CASSNRDRREKLFF.

This clonotype was detected once. This chain uses TRBV5-1 with TRBJ2-3; D is tentatively TRBD1 or TRBD2 (6 bases each). CDR1 is SGHRS, CDR2 YFSETQ, per germline. The CDR3 spans 14 residues. The V gene lost 4 bases and the J gene lost 6 bases, with 15 bases spanning the gap. This CDR3 reads CASSVGGTRDTQYF. The CDR3 DNA follows: TGCGCCAGCAGCGTCGGGGGCACTAGGGATACGCAGTATTTT.

The rearrangement joins TRBV4-1 to TRBJ2-2, with TRBD2 matching over 10 bases. The CDR3 is made up of 17 amino acids. V gave up 4 bases and J gave up 2 bases; unmatched junction bases: 7. Germline V lookup: CDR1 MGHRA, CDR2 YSYEKL. The CDR3 sequence: CASSRLLAGENTGELFF. DNA of the CDR3: TGCGCCAGCAGCCGATTGCTAGCGGGGGAAAACACCGGGGAGCTGTTTTTT.

This sequence joins TRBV7-2 and TRBJ1-2; D is uncertain. Germline loops: CDR1 SGHTA, CDR2 FQGNSA. The CDR3 is 15 residues long. The germline V and J ends were trimmed by 0 bases and 3 bases, with 11 bases remaining between them. This chain's CDR3 is CASSLARTDYYGYTF. The CDR3 DNA reads as TGTGCCAGCAGCTTAGCCCGGACCGATTACTATGGCTACACCTTC.

The chain has TRBV6-2 or TRBV6-3 and TRBJ1-2; TRBD1 matches 7 bases. J lost 3 bases, V lost 5 bases, and 3 bases had no gene match. The CDR3 contains 13 residues. Germline V gene lookup returns CDR1 MNHEY and CDR2 SVGEGT. CDR3 residues: CASSEGADYGYTF. The CDR3 DNA reads TGTGCCAGCAGTGAGGGGGCAGACTATGGCTACACCTTC.

The CDR3 loop is CASSLPALGYTF. The CDR3 nucleotides are TGTGCCAGCAGCCTCCCGGCTCTGGGCTACACCTTC. The chain carries TRBV7-9 and TRBJ1-2, with D uncertain. The ends were cut back, 5 bases at V and 8 bases at J, with 12 bases in the middle. The V gene's germline CDR1 is SEHNR and CDR2 FQNEAQ (reference sequence). CDR3 length: 12 amino acids.

The chain employs TRBV12-3 or TRBV12-4 and TRBJ1-1; 7 nucleotides agree with TRBD1. The CDR3 loop spans 17 amino acids. V shed 7 bases and J 0 bases; nucleotides not matched to a gene: 14. For the CDR3, the DNA is TGTGCCAGCACCCAATTCGGGACAGTCGATATGAACACTGAAGCTTTCTTT. Translating it yields CASTQFGTVDMNTEAFF.

This chain uses TRBV7-9 with TRBJ1-2; D is unclear. Germline V gene data show CDR1 as SEHNR and CDR2 as FQNEAQ (reference sequence). The length of the CDR3 is 14 residues. V lost 5 bases, J lost 8 bases, and 18 bases lay in between. DNA for the CDR3: TGTGCCAGCAGCCCCGAGGCGGGGTCAGGAGGCTACACCTTC. Encoded protein: CASSPEAGSGGYTF. Full variable domain (remainder filled in from reference TRBV7-9 and TRBJ1-2): DTGVSQNPRHKITKRGQNVTFRCDPISEHNRLYWYRQTLGQGPEFLTYFQNEAQLEKSRLLSDRFSAERPKGSFSTLEIQRTEQGDSAMYLCASSPEAGSGGYTFGSGTRLTVV.

The chain couples TRBV29-1 to TRBJ2-5; D gene ambiguous. The CDR3 sequence is 12 residues long. Looked up from germline, CDR1 is SQVTM and CDR2 is ANQGSEA. The V end lost 3 bases, the J end lost 3 bases, and 8 bases lay between the germline ends. The CDR3 protein is CSVEETEETQYF. The DNA for the CDR3 is TGCAGCGTTGAGGAAACGGAAGAGACCCAGTACTTC.

This sequence joins TRBV7-2 and TRBJ1-6; possibly TRBD1 for D (5 bases). CDR1 is SGHTA, CDR2 FQGNSA, per germline. This CDR3 is built from 14 residues. Trimming shortened V by 1 base and J by 7 bases, and 8 bases separated the two germline ends. The CDR3 is CASSLVGGNSPLHF. The CDR3 coding sequence is TGTGCCAGCAGCTTAGTGGGGGGGAATTCACCCCTCCACTTT.

The CDR3 here is CAWSVQYGYTF. The DNA for the CDR3 is TGTGCCTGGAGTGTACAATATGGCTACACCTTC. The chain is built from TRBV30 and TRBJ1-2, with D hard to call. Per germline, CDR1 GTSNPN and CDR2 SVGIG (reference sequence). Trimming took 0 bases from V and 5 from J, leaving 4 bases between them. This CDR3 is built from 11 residues.

The V and J genes are TRBV14 and TRBJ2-7; either TRBD1 or TRBD2 may supply D (7 bases each). CDR3 length: 17 residues. Per germline, CDR1 SGHDN and CDR2 FVKESK. V was cut by 1 base and J by 4 bases, with 20 bases left in between. The CDR3 coding sequence is TGTGCCAGCAGCCAAGTAGGGTACAGACAGGGAGGGTACGAGCAGTACTTC. It is translated as CASSQVGYRQGGYEQYF.

The rearrangement joins TRBV20-1 to TRBJ2-5; the match to TRBD1 covers 7 bases. CDR1 DFQATT and CDR2 SNEGSKA come from the germline V gene (reference sequence). The CDR3 is made up of 14 amino acids. Trimming at V came to 0 bases and at J to 9 bases, leaving 10 bases not matched to a gene. CDR3 residues: CSARDHRGFQAQYF. DNA of the CDR3: TGCAGTGCTAGAGATCACAGGGGCTTCCAGGCCCAGTACTTC.

The chain carries TRBV6-2 or TRBV6-3 and TRBJ2-4; D call uncertain. Germline V lookup: CDR1 MNHEY, CDR2 SVGEGT. The CDR3 is made up of 11 amino acids. V gave up 2 bases and J gave up 8 bases, with 4 bases separating them. Here the CDR3 reads CASSYLDIQYF. DNA for the CDR3: TGTGCCAGCAGTTACCTGGACATTCAGTACTTC.

V is TRBV5-1 and J is TRBJ1-2, with D uncertain. The CDR3 length is 13 residues. Germline V gene lookup returns CDR1 SGHRS and CDR2 YFSETQ. V was cut by 0 bases and J by 12 bases, with 15 bases left in between. CDR3 residues: CASSLEAAAYNTF. In DNA form, the CDR3 reads TGCGCCAGCAGCTTGGAGGCAGCCGCTTACAACACCTTC.